Following are 20 T cell receptor beta chains from one sample sequenced in a study of T cells in Graves' hyperthyroidism and ophthalmopathy. It was RNA transcripts that yielded the amplified TCR beta CDR3 regions. The HTBI set primed first-round TCR CDR3 RT-PCR. Via MiXCR, TCRdb re-called the multiplex PCR reads, giving one row per CDR3 protein. The profile covers under 350,000 distinct CDR3 sequences, with roughly 15% appearing a single time and roughly 8% taken by the ten largest. The sequenced sample consisted of blood. The receptors derive from a woman aged 25 to 45 with Graves' hyperthyroidism that later progressed to Graves' ophthalmopathy.

About this clonotype: The CDR3 carries no conserved terminal phenylalanine or tryptophan, so it likely arises from a read error. The rearrangement joins TRBV28 to TRBJ2-3, with D perhaps TRBD1 (6 bases). Germline lookup yields CDR1 MDHEN and CDR2 SYDVKM. This CDR3 comprises 14 residues. With 3 bases removed from V and 3 bases from J, the gap between germline ends came to 10 bases. The CDR3 here is CASSLDRGTDTQYV. The CDR3 DNA is TGTGCCAGCAGTTTGGATAGGGGGACAGATACGCAGTATGTT.

The chain links TRBV5-1 to TRBJ1-2; no clear D. This CDR3 contains 14 residues. Trimming took off 0 bases at V and 0 bases at J, with 6 bases between the two ends. Germline CDR1 and CDR2: SGHRS and YFSETQ. CDR3 residues: CASSLEGANYGYTF. The CDR3 bases are TGCGCCAGCAGCTTGGAGGGTGCTAACTATGGCTACACCTTC.

This clonotype was seen many times. V and J are TRBV7-2 and TRBJ1-1; no clear D gene. Germline values: CDR1 SGHTA, CDR2 FQGNSA. V shed 5 bases and J shed 4 bases, with 11 bases lying between them. This CDR3 comprises 13 residues. The CDR3 bases are TGTGCCAGCAGCCCAGATTGGGGCACTGAAGCTTTCTTT. Its protein product is CASSPDWGTEAFF.

This clonotype appeared once. With a much larger clone just one base away, this may be a read error. The chain carries TRBV3-1 and TRBJ2-1; D is tentatively TRBD1 or TRBD2 (7 bases each). This CDR3 has 13 residues. Germline CDR1 reads LGHDT; CDR2 reads YNNKEL (reference sequence). The V gene lost 10 bases and the J gene lost 12 bases, with 22 bases spanning the gap. CDR3 amino acids: CATGEGARIGQFF. In DNA form, the CDR3 reads TGTGCCACCGGGGAGGGGGCGCGGATTGGGCAGTTCTTC.

This clonotype was counted many times. The chain has TRBV2 and TRBJ1-4; D ambiguous. This CDR3 is 13 amino acids long. V gave up 10 bases and J gave up 4 bases, with 13 bases separating them. The germline gives CDR1 SNHLY, CDR2 FYNNEI. The CDR3 coding sequence is TGTGCCACCCAGGACGGATTTAATGAAAAACTGTTTTTT. As protein: CATQDGFNEKLFF.

The chain recombines TRBV2 with TRBJ1-5; TRBD1 matches at 10 bases. The CDR3 spans 14 residues. Germline-derived CDR1 and CDR2 are SNHLY and FYNNEI. V gave up 5 bases and J gave up 6 bases; unmatched junction bases: 4. The CDR3 region has the DNA TGTGCCAGCAGTAAGACAGGGGGCGGTCAGCCCCAGCATTTT. It yields the protein CASSKTGGGQPQHF.

At least ten counts were recorded for this clonotype. The V and J genes are TRBV6-9 and TRBJ1-5; no firm D call. The CDR3 totals 11 residues. Trimming pared 6 bases from V and 5 bases from J, leaving 5 bases between. CDR1 is MNHGY and CDR2 is SVAAGI in the germline V gene. CDR3 nucleotides: TGTGCCAGCAGCTCATATCAGCCCCAGCATTTT. This gives the protein CASSSYQPQHF.

The table lists this clonotype with many counts. V gene TRBV7-2 combines with J gene TRBJ1-2, with TRBD1 matching over 8 bases. This CDR3 comprises 15 residues. CDR1 and CDR2 from the germline V gene are SGHTA and FQGNSA. Trimming took 3 bases from V and 8 from J; bases not matched to a gene: 11. CDR3 amino acids: CASSFSRQGAQGYTF. CDR3 DNA sequence: TGTGCCAGCAGCTTTAGTCGGCAGGGGGCGCAAGGCTACACCTTC.

This clonotype was found many times. The chain joins TRBV28 to TRBJ2-7; 9 positions agree with TRBD1. Per germline, CDR1 MDHEN and CDR2 SYDVKM. The CDR3 totals 14 residues. V gave up 5 bases and J gave up 6 bases; unmatched junction bases: 8. The CDR3, as DNA: TGTGCCAGCAGTCTCCGGGACAGGGAGGGCGAGCAGTACTTC. It translates to CASSLRDREGEQYF. The full variable domain, rest sourced from reference TRBV28 and TRBJ2-7, is DVKVTQSSRYLVKRTGEKVFLECVQDMDHENMFWYRQDPGLGLRLIYFSYDVKMKEKGDIPEGYSVSREKKERFSLILESASTNQTSMYLCASSLRDREGEQYFGPGTRLTVT.

This clonotype was detected only a few times. The chain recombines TRBV25-1 with TRBJ2-5; perhaps TRBD2 as D (5 bases). Trimming took off 1 base at V and 5 bases at J, with 11 bases between the two ends. The germline CDR1 and CDR2 sequences are MGHDK and SYGVNS. This CDR3 is built from 14 residues. CDR3 residues: CASSEFGSRETQYF. In DNA, the CDR3 is TGTGCCAGCAGTGAATTTGGGAGTAGGGAGACCCAGTACTTC.

With regard to this clonotype: This may arise from a read error, as a much more abundant clone is one base away. V usage is TRBV20-1 and J usage is TRBJ2-1; no firm D call. CDR1 and CDR2 from the germline V gene are DFQATT and SNEGSKA (reference sequence). CDR3 size: 12 residues. Trimming removed 8 bases from V and 3 bases from J, with 11 bases in between. This CDR3 is CSRSSCYNEQFF. The CDR3 nucleotides read TGCAGTCGGTCTTCCTGCTACAATGAGCAGTTCTTC.

This sequence joins TRBV10-2 and TRBJ1-4; maybe TRBD1 (5 bases). In germline, CDR1 is WSHSY, CDR2 SAAADI. Trimming took off 0 bases at V and 8 bases at J, with 16 bases between the two ends. The CDR3 has 16 amino acids. The CDR3 DNA is TGCGCCAGCAGTGAGTCAATAGGGCAGGGAAACGAAAAACTGTTTTTT. Translating gives CASSESIGQGNEKLFF.

A note on this clonotype: Being one base from a much bigger clone, this may be a read error. The chain has TRBV5-1 and TRBJ2-3; 8 bases line up with TRBD1. There are 14 residues in the CDR3. Germline assignment: CDR1 SGHRS and CDR2 YFSETQ. V lost 4 bases to trimming and J lost 5 bases; unmatched junction nucleotides: 6. CDR3 in amino acids: CASSLAGGQDTQYF. DNA for the CDR3: TGCGCCAGCAGCCTCGCAGGGGGCCAAGATACGCAGTATTTT.

This clonotype occurred many times. The chain joins TRBV30 to TRBJ1-1; D is unresolved. V was cut by 0 bases and J by 1 base, with 6 bases left in between. CDR1 and CDR2 (germline): GTSNPN, SVGIG (reference sequence). The CDR3 spans 13 residues. The CDR3 DNA reads TGTGCCTGGAGTGTATTCCCGAACACTGAAGCTTTCTTT. Translation gives CAWSVFPNTEAFF.

This clonotype came up many times. This chain uses TRBV29-1 with TRBJ2-7; 7 bases line up with TRBD2. The germline V gene has CDR1 SQVTM and CDR2 ANQGSEA. CDR3 length: 13 amino acids. V lost 7 bases and J lost 4; bases outside the gene matches: 10. This CDR3 reads CSGLREDGYEQYF. The CDR3 DNA reads as TGCAGCGGCCTTCGGGAGGACGGATACGAGCAGTACTTC.

This clonotype was picked up many times. This rearrangement joins TRBV27 to TRBJ1-5; D unclear. Per germline, CDR1 MNHEY and CDR2 SMNVEV (reference sequence). The CDR3 spans 16 residues. V was shortened by 2 bases and J by 0 bases, with 11 bases between the two germline ends. CDR3 bases: TGTGCCAGCAGTTTAACAGATCCGTATAGCAATCAGCCCCAGCATTTT. Protein sequence: CASSLTDPYSNQPQHF.

Many counts were recorded for this clonotype. The chain carries TRBV29-1 and TRBJ1-1; D is ambiguous. The CDR3 has 11 amino acids. Deletions cut 4 bases from V and 1 base from J, with 4 bases between. Germline-derived CDR1 and CDR2 are SQVTM and ANQGSEA. Here the CDR3 reads CSVGKNTEAFF. In DNA form, the CDR3 reads TGCAGCGTTGGAAAGAACACTGAAGCTTTCTTT.

Ten or more counts support this clonotype. The chain uses TRBV28 and TRBJ2-7; 7 nucleotides align to TRBD1. The ends lost 6 bases at V and 2 bases at J; junction bases unmatched: 10. The germline CDR1 and CDR2 sequences are MDHEN and SYDVKM. The CDR3 covers 15 residues. CDR3 DNA: TGTGCCAGCAGGCACCGGGACAGTAGTACCTACGAGCAGTACTTC. As protein: CASRHRDSSTYEQYF.

A few counts support this clonotype. Germline and junction disagree at one end, which may indicate a read error. The chain's CDR3 is CASRGVCTGGLFF. CDR3 bases: TGTGCCAGCCGCGGGGTCTGCACCGGGGGGCTGTTTTTT. The chain carries TRBV6-8 and TRBJ2-2, with a weak D call TRBD2 (6 bases). The V gene's germline CDR1 is MNHGY and CDR2 SAAAGT. The CDR3 spans 13 residues.

This clonotype was observed many times. The chain joins TRBV5-1 to TRBJ2-1, with 8 bases identical to TRBD2. After removal of 4 bases from V and 0 bases from J, the junction contained 15 bases not matched to a gene. CDR1 is SGHRS, CDR2 YFSETQ, per germline. The CDR3 is 19 residues long. CDR3 nucleotide sequence: TGCGCCAGCAGCCCGGAGGGCAGAGCGGGAGCCTTCTCCTACAATGAGCAGTTCTTC. Encoded protein: CASSPEGRAGAFSYNEQFF.